These 21 T cell receptor beta chains came from one sample sequenced in a study of blood T cell repertoires in COVID-19 (dated by TCRdb to between 2020 and 2021). The receptor library was made with the immunoSEQ multiplex PCR assay. As stored in TCRdb, this immuneACCESS dataset retains in-frame rearrangements with V and J assigned. A fraction of the clones does not appear; measured against another copy, unresolved V genes explain less than half of the discrepancy, and the remainder lacks a known reason. Recorded for this sample are 95,000 to 110,000 clones; roughly 82% of them occurred a single time. The leading ten clones occupy about 5% of the sample. What was sequenced was peripheral blood. The receptors shown here come from a man aged 55 to 69 with acute or convalescent COVID-19.

This chain joins TRBV27 and TRBJ1-1, with a tentative D call TRBD1 (6 bases). The germline V and J ends were trimmed by 6 bases and 2 bases, with 13 bases remaining between them. Germline CDR1 and CDR2: MNHEY and SMNVEV (reference sequence). This CDR3 has 14 residues. The CDR3 loop reads CASSPGQFNTEAFF. CDR3 sequence (DNA): TGTGCCAGCAGCCCGGGACAATTTAACACTGAAGCTTTCTTT.

This clone came up once. The chain uses TRBV18 and TRBJ1-2; D is perhaps TRBD1 (5 bases). CDR1 and CDR2 (germline): KGHSH, LQKENI. CDR3 length: 14 residues. The V end lost 3 bases, the J end lost 2 bases, and 10 bases lay between the germline ends. DNA for the CDR3: TGTGCCAGCTCACCCGACCGACAGAACTATGGCTACACCTTC. Translated, it gives CASSPDRQNYGYTF.

This rearrangement joins TRBV9 to TRBJ1-6; 8 bases line up with TRBD1. V was pared by 4 bases and J by 7 bases, with 7 bases of the junction left unmatched. Germline V lookup: CDR1 SGDLS, CDR2 YYNGEE. The CDR3 is 15 residues long. The CDR3 protein is CASSTRTGWNSPLHF. CDR3 in DNA: TGTGCCAGCAGCACAAGGACAGGGTGGAATTCACCCCTCCACTTT. Looking up the rest from reference TRBV9 and TRBJ1-6 gives the full variable domain: DSGVTQTPKHLITATGQRVTLRCSPRSGDLSVYWYQQSLDQGLQFLIQYYNGEERAKGNILERFSAQQFPDLHSELNLSSLELGDSALYFCASSTRTGWNSPLHFGNGTRLTVT.

The count of this clone is one. This chain joins TRBV5-6 and TRBJ2-1; D is uncertain. Trimming cost V 4 bases and J 9 bases, with 17 bases left between them. The germline gives CDR1 SGHDT, CDR2 YYEEEE. This CDR3 contains 14 residues. As DNA, the CDR3 is TGTGCCAGCAGCCCCCCTGATTTCAGAGGTGAGCAGTTCTTC. Translation gives CASSPPDFRGEQFF. The whole variable domain, remainder taken from reference TRBV5-6 and TRBJ2-1, is DAGVTQSPTHLIKTRGQQVTLRCSPKSGHDTVSWYQQALGQGPQFIFQYYEEEERQRGNFPDRFSGHQFPNYSSELNVNALLLGDSALYLCASSPPDFRGEQFFGPGTRLTVL.

The chain joins TRBV11-3 to TRBJ1-1; D is ambiguous. Looked up from germline, CDR1 is SGHNT and CDR2 is YENEEA. V lost 0 bases and J lost 10, with 9 bases in between. There are 12 residues in the CDR3. CDR3: CASSLEGRGAFF. CDR3 nucleotides: TGTGCCAGCAGCTTAGAAGGCCGGGGAGCTTTCTTT.

J is TRBJ2-7 and V is TRBV30; possibly TRBD2 for D (7 bases). In germline, CDR1 is GTSNPN, CDR2 SVGIG (reference sequence). V was trimmed by 6 bases and J by 4 bases, leaving 16 bases between them. This CDR3 comprises 13 residues. The CDR3 region has the DNA TGTGCCTGCCGAGGAGGGGGGGGTTACGAGCAGTACTTC. Amino acid sequence: CACRGGGGYEQYF.

V usage is TRBV20-1 and J usage is TRBJ1-2; D possibly corresponds to TRBD1 (5 bases). Trimming left V 3 bases short and J 6 bases short, with 14 bases between. Germline V CDR1 and CDR2: DFQATT, SNEGSKA (reference sequence). The CDR3 spans 13 residues. The CDR3 coding sequence is TGCAGTGCTAGTTGGCGGGGGAAGGATGGCTACACCTTC. Protein product: CSASWRGKDGYTF.

This chain joins TRBV7-6 and TRBJ2-7; D remains unclear. The CDR3 extends over 13 amino acids. V gave up 1 base and J gave up 6 bases, with 10 bases separating them. From germline, CDR1 is SGHVS and CDR2 FNYEAQ. The CDR3 protein is CASSLGGKAEQYF. The CDR3 nucleotides are TGTGCCAGCAGCTTAGGAGGAAAGGCCGAGCAGTACTTC.

The chain combines TRBV7-2 with TRBJ1-1; 8 nucleotides match TRBD1. V was clipped by 4 bases and J by 1 base; unmatched bases: 5. Looked up from germline, CDR1 is SGHTA and CDR2 is FQGNSA. This CDR3 is 15 amino acids long. The CDR3 region has the DNA TGTGCCAGCAGCTCTAGGACAGGGAAGAACACTGAAGCTTTCTTT. Translating it yields CASSSRTGKNTEAFF.

The J gene is TRBJ1-2, the V gene TRBV28; TRBD1 matches 7 bases. V lost 6 bases to trimming and J lost 4 bases; unmatched junction nucleotides: 11. CDR1 and CDR2 from the germline V gene are MDHEN and SYDVKM. The CDR3 runs to 15 residues. The CDR3 sequence is CASRQGRGNVYGYTF. The CDR3 DNA reads as TGTGCCAGCAGACAGGGGCGCGGTAACGTCTATGGCTACACCTTC.

The chain combines TRBV6-5 with TRBJ2-7, with 7 positions matching TRBD1. Germline assignment: CDR1 MNHEY and CDR2 SVGAGI. This CDR3 comprises 14 residues. Trimming cost V 5 bases and J 3 bases; bases outside gene matches: 7. The CDR3 sequence: CASSTNRDSYEQYF. The CDR3 DNA sequence: TGTGCCAGCAGTACGAACCGGGACAGCTACGAGCAGTACTTC.

This chain joins TRBV3-1 (or the pseudogene TRBV3-2) and TRBJ1-5; D unclear. CDR1 is LGHDT, CDR2 YNNKEL, per germline (reference sequence). The CDR3 is 15 residues long. V lost 3 bases and J 1 base, leaving 10 bases between the germline ends. In nucleotides, the CDR3 is TGTGCCAGCAGCCAGGTGGGAGGAAGCAATCAGCCCCAGCATTTT. Its protein product is CASSQVGGSNQPQHF.

The V gene is TRBV9, the J gene TRBJ2-7, with 8 bases fitting TRBD1. Germline values: CDR1 SGDLS, CDR2 YYNGEE. The V and J ends lost 2 bases and 2 bases, in that order; junction bases with no gene match: 3. The CDR3 consists of 14 residues. The CDR3 DNA reads TGTGCCAGCAGCGTGACAGGGGACCCCTACGAGCAGTACTTC. This gives the protein CASSVTGDPYEQYF.

This clone was recorded only once. The chain is built from TRBV19 and TRBJ1-1, with 10 bases aligning to TRBD1. V trimming: 6 bases; J trimming: 4 bases; junction bases outside the gene matches: 5. Germline lookup yields CDR1 LNHDA and CDR2 SQIVND (reference sequence). The CDR3 has 14 residues. CDR3 sequence reads: CASSPGQGSTEAFF. The CDR3 bases are TGTGCCAGTAGCCCGGGACAGGGGTCCACTGAAGCTTTCTTT.

The gene calls are TRBV7-2 and TRBJ1-2, with D perhaps matching TRBD1 (6 bases). The CDR3 sequence is 13 residues long. V was cut by 4 bases and J by 8 bases, with 14 bases left in between. Germline V CDR1 and CDR2: SGHTA, FQGNSA. As DNA, the CDR3 is TGTGCCAGCAGCTCACAGGGTAGTCGGGGCTACACCTTC. This encodes CASSSQGSRGYTF.

This clone was counted a few times. The chain is built from TRBV2 and TRBJ2-3; D ambiguous. This CDR3 region has 15 residues. The V and J ends lost 4 bases and 0 bases respectively, with 11 bases between them. Germline V lookup: CDR1 SNHLY, CDR2 FYNNEI. The CDR3 region is CASSGLTFSTDTQYF. The CDR3 coding sequence is TGTGCCAGCAGTGGCCTAACTTTTAGCACAGATACGCAGTATTTT.

V usage is TRBV14 and J usage is TRBJ2-2; D gene unclear. The V end lost 4 bases, the J end lost 4 bases, and 7 bases lay between the germline ends. Germline values: CDR1 SGHDN, CDR2 FVKESK. The CDR3 extends over 13 amino acids. CDR3 residues: CASSPIVTGELFF. In DNA, the CDR3 is TGTGCCAGCAGCCCCATAGTCACCGGGGAGCTGTTTTTT. Combining the CDR3 with reference TRBV14 and TRBJ2-2 gives the whole variable domain EAGVTQFPSHSVIEKGQTVTLRCDPISGHDNLYWYRRVMGKEIKFLLHFVKESKQDESGMPNNRFLAERTGGTYSTLKVQPAELEDSGVYFCASSPIVTGELFFGEGSRLTVL.

The V and J genes are TRBV10-3 and TRBJ1-4, with D tentatively TRBD1 (6 bases). The CDR3 extends over 16 amino acids. The germline gives CDR1 ENHRY, CDR2 SYGVKD. Trimming removed 3 bases at V and 10 bases at J, with 21 bases between. The CDR3 reads CAISDGLSQGGGKLFF. The CDR3 DNA is TGTGCCATCAGTGACGGTCTCTCACAGGGCGGCGGAAAACTGTTTTTT.

J is TRBJ2-7 and V is TRBV6-5; 8 nucleotides line up with TRBD2. Trimming removed 2 bases from V and 4 bases from J; junction bases left unmatched: 7. The germline V gene encodes CDR1 MNHEY and CDR2 SVGAGI. The CDR3 is made up of 15 amino acids. The CDR3 sequence is CASSYRLAGTYEQYF. The CDR3 region has the DNA TGTGCCAGCAGTTACCGGCTAGCGGGTACTTACGAGCAGTACTTC.

This clone was observed a handful of times. The chain has TRBV18 and TRBJ2-5; 11 bases are a match to TRBD2. Germline V CDR1 and CDR2: KGHSH, LQKENI. The V segment lost 4 bases and the J segment 7 bases; nucleotides outside the gene matches: 5. The CDR3 contains 14 residues. The CDR3: CASSLLAGDGTQYF. CDR3 nucleotides: TGTGCCAGCTCACTACTAGCGGGGGACGGGACCCAGTACTTC.

This chain connects TRBV27 to TRBJ2-5, with 12 bases fitting TRBD2. Germline CDR1 MNHEY, CDR2 SMNVEV (reference sequence). J gave up 5 bases and V 6 bases, and 4 bases lay outside the gene matches. This CDR3 is built from 14 residues. Written as DNA, the CDR3 is TGTGCCAGCAGAAGACTAGCGGGAGTTGAGACCCAGTACTTC. Its translation: CASRRLAGVETQYF.